These T cell receptor beta chains were read from a single sample in a study of T cells in Graves' hyperthyroidism and ophthalmopathy. TCRdb reprocessed the multiplex PCR reads with MiXCR, giving one entry per CDR3 protein. The data show approximately 510,000 distinct CDR3 sequences, less than 25% seen once. The specimen was blood. All receptors come from a man aged 18 to 29 with Graves' hyperthyroidism. Both conserved end residues are part of each CDR3. The order of the fields is V gene, CDR3 protein.

TRBV6-5	CASSYSSSGRETQYF
TRBV20-1	CSASRGSKNTEAFF
TRBV2	CASSPSGGISYEQYF
TRBV20-1	CSARGDRGHGYTF
TRBV28	CASSLFGSIYGYTF
TRBV20-1	CSERGRGRNQPQHF
TRBV7-2	CASSSWTGGAGELFF
TRBV6-2/TRBV6-3	CASSYRTGGLDQPQHF
TRBV4-2	CASSQDPGVGNSNQPQHF
TRBV20-1	CSAKSGIQETQYF
TRBV6-1	CASQDTGRAFF
TRBV20-1	CSARKAFARNQPQHF
TRBV9	CASSVAAGQGFYEQYF
TRBV12-3/TRBV12-4	CASRLQGRDEQYF
TRBV7-2	CASSLAGGRGSPYEQYF
TRBV6-2/TRBV6-3	CASSYLTESNQPQHF
TRBV28	CASSLNVPPGQGDPSYNYGYTF
TRBV12-3/TRBV12-4	CASSPRLAGAPDTQYF
TRBV12-3/TRBV12-4	CASTDTGNQPQHF
TRBV6-1	CASSPGEGYTF
TRBV7-9	CASSPDLYEQYF
TRBV12-3/TRBV12-4	CASSYGQAGEAFF
TRBV5-1	CASSLVGADEQYF
TRBV7-8	CASSTSRVGAWNTGELFF